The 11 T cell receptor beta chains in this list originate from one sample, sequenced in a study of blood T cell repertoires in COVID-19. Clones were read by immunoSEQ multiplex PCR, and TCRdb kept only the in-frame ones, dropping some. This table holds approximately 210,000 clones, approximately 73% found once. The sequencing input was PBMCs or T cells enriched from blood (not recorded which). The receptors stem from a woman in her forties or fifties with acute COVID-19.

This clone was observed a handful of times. The DNA of the CDR3 is TGTGCCAGCAGCTTGGGGGGCGAGGTCCCAGACCTCCACTTT. It encodes CASSLGGEVPDLHF. J is TRBJ1-6 and V is TRBV5-4; D might be TRBD1 (5 bases). CDR1 SGHNT and CDR2 YYREEE come from the germline V gene (reference sequence). CDR3 length equals 14 residues. Trimming cost V 0 bases and J 15 bases, with 16 bases left between them.

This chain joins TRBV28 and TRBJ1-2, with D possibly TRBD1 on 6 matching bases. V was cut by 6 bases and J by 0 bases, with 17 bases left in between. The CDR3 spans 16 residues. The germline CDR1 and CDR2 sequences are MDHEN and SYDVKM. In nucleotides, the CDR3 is TGTGCCAGCAGCACGGCAGGGGCAGATTCTAACTATGGCTACACCTTC. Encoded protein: CASSTAGADSNYGYTF.

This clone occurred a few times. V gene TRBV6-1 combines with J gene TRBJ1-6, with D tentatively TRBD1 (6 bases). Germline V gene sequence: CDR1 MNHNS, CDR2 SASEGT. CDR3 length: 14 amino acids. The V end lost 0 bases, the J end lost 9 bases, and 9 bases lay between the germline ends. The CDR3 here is CASSEAQGLSPLHF. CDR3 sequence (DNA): TGTGCCAGCAGTGAAGCGCAGGGGCTTTCACCCCTCCACTTT.

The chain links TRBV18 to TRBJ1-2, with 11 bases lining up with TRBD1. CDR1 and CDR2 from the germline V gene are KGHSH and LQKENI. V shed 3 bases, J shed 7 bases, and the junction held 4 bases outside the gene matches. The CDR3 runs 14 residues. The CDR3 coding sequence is TGTGCCAGCTCACCCGGGACAGGGGGGTCTGGCTACACCTTC. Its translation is CASSPGTGGSGYTF.

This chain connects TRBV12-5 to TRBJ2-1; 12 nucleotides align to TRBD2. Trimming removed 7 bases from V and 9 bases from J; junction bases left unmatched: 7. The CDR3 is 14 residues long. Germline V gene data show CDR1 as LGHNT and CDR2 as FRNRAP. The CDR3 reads CASAASGGAGEQFF. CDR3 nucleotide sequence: TGTGCTAGTGCTGCTAGCGGGGGGGCCGGTGAGCAGTTCTTC.

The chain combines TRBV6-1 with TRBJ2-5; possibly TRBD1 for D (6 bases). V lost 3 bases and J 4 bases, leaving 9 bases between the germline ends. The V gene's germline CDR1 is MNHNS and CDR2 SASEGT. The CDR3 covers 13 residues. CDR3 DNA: TGTGCCAGCAGTGATGAGGGGGTAGAGACCCAGTACTTC. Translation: CASSDEGVETQYF.

CDR3 residues: CAIEAGLGADTQYF. The CDR3 coding sequence is TGTGCCATCGAAGCGGGCCTGGGGGCAGATACGCAGTATTTT. The genes are TRBV10-3 and TRBJ2-3, with a weak D call TRBD2 (6 bases). The CDR3 runs 14 residues. The V end was cut by 8 bases, the J end by 4 bases, with 16 bases between. The germline gives CDR1 ENHRY, CDR2 SYGVKD.

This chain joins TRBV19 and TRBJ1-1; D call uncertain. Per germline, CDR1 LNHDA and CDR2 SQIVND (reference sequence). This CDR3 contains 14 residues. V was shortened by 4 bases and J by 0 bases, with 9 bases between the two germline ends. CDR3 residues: CASSRESVNTEAFF. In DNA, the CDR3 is TGTGCCAGTAGTAGGGAGTCGGTGAACACTGAAGCTTTCTTT.

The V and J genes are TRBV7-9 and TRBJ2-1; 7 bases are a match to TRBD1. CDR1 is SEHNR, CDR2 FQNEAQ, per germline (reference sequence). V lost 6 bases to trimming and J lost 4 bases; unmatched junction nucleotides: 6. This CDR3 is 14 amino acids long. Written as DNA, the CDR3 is TGTGCCAGCAGAGAGACGACAGGGTACAATGAGCAGTTCTTC. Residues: CASRETTGYNEQFF.

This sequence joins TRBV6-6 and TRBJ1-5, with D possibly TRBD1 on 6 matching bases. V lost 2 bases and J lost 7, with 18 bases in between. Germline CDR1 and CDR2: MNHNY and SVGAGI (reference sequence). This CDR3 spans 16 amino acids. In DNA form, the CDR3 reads TGTGCCAGCAGTTACCAATCCGTACAGGGAGGGCAGCCCCAGCATTTT. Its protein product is CASSYQSVQGGQPQHF.

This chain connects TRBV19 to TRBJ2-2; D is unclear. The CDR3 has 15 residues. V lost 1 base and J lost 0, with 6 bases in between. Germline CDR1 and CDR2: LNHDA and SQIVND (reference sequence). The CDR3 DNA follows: TGTGCCAGTAGTATAGGTCTTACGAACACCGGGGAGCTGTTTTTT. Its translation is CASSIGLTNTGELFF. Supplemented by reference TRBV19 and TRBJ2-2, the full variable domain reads DGGITQSPKYLFRKEGQNVTLSCEQNLNHDAMYWYRQDPGQGLRLIYYSQIVNDFQKGDIAEGYSVSREKKESFPLTVTSAQKNPTAFYLCASSIGLTNTGELFFGEGSRLTVL.